This TCR beta chain came from a study of preoperative IRX-2 immunotherapy in early breast cancer. Sequenced by immunoSEQ multiplex PCR; TCRdb stores in-frame clones only, minus some. This table holds about 43,000 clones, approximately 94% found once. The treatment here: preoperative locoregional IRX-2 cytokine immunotherapy. Patients received preoperative, locoregional IRX-2 cytokine immunotherapy in a phase Ib study. This material consisted of tumor tissue, taken after IRX-2 immunotherapy. This receptor was taken from a human donor with breast cancer.

The CDR3 here is CASSFVGTMSPLHF. For the CDR3, the DNA is TGTGCCAGCAGCTTTGTCGGGACAATGTCACCCCTCCACTTT. The chain is built from TRBV7-9 and TRBJ1-6; possibly TRBD1 for D (6 bases). The CDR3 loop spans 14 amino acids. Germline assignment: CDR1 SEHNR and CDR2 FQNEAQ (reference sequence). V was clipped by 3 bases and J by 10 bases, with 13 bases between them.